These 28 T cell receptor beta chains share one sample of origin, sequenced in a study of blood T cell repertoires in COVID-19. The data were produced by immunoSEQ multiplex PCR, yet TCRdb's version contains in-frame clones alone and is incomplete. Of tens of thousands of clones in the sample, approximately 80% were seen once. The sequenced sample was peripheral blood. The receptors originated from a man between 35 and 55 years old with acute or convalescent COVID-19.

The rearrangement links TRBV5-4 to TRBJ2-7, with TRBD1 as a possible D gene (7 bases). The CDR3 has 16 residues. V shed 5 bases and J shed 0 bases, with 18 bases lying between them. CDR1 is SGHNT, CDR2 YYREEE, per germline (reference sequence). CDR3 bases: TGTGCCAGCAGTAAAGGAGGGGGCATCAGCTCCTACGAGCAGTACTTC. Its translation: CASSKGGGISSYEQYF.

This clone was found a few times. This CDR3 reads CASSLVRDRENQPQHF. The DNA of the CDR3 is TGTGCCAGCAGCTTAGTCAGGGACAGGGAAAATCAGCCCCAGCATTTT. The chain combines TRBV7-9 with TRBJ1-5, with TRBD1 matching 9 bases. This CDR3 has 16 amino acids. Germline V lookup: CDR1 SEHNR, CDR2 FQNEAQ (reference sequence). V was pared by 1 base and J by 4 bases, with 5 bases of the junction left unmatched.

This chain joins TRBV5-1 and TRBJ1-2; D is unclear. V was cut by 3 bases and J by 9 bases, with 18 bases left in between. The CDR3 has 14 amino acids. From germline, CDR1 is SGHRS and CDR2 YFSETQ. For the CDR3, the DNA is TGCGCCAGCAGCTCATACACTGGGCAACAGAGCTACACCTTC. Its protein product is CASSSYTGQQSYTF.

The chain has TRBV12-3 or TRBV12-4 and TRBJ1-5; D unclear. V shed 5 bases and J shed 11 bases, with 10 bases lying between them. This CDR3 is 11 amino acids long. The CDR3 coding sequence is TGTGCCAGCAGTGGGTCGGAGACCCAGCATTTT. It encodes CASSGSETQHF.

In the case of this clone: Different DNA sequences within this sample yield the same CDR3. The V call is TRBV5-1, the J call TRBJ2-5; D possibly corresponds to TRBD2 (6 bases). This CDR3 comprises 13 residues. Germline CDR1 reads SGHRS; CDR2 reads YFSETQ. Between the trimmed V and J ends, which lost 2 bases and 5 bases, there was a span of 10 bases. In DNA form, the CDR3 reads TGCGCCAGCAGCTTTGGTGGGGGGGAGACCCAGTACTTC. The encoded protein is CASSFGGGETQYF. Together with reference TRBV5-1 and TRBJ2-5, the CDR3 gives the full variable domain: KAGVTQTPRYLIKTRGQQVTLSCSPISGHRSVSWYQQTPGQGLQFLFEYFSETQRNKGNFPGRFSGRQFSNSRSEMNVSTLELGDSALYLCASSFGGGETQYFGPGTRLLVL.

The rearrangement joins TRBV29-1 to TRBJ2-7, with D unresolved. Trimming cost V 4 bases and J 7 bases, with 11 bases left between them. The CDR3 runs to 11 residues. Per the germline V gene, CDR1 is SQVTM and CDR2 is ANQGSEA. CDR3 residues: CSVGLNGEQYF. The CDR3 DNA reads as TGCAGCGTTGGGCTAAACGGGGAGCAGTACTTC.

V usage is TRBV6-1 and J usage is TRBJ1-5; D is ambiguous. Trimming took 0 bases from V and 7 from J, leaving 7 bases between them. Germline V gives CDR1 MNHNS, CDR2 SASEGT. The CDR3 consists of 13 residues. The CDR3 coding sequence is TGTGCCAGCAGTGAAGCGTTCGGGCAGCCCCAGCATTTT. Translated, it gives CASSEAFGQPQHF.

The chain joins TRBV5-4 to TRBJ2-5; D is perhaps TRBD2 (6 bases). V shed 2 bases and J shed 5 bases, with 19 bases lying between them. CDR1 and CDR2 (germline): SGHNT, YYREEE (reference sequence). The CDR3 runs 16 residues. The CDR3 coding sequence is TGTGCCAGCAGCTTATATGGGGGGTGGAGGCGTGAGACCCAGTACTTC. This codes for CASSLYGGWRRETQYF.

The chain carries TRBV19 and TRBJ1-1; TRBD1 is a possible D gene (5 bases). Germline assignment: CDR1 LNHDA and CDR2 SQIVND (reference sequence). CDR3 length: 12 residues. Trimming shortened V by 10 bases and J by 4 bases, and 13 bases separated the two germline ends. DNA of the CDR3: TGTGCCACCTCCTATAGGGGCACTGAAGCTTTCTTT. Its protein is CATSYRGTEAFF.

The CDR3: CAISESASYGTDTQYF. The CDR3 DNA reads as TGTGCCATCAGTGAGTCAGCGAGCTATGGGACAGATACGCAGTATTTT. The chain uses TRBV10-3 and TRBJ2-3; D uncertain. The CDR3 spans 16 residues. Trimming stripped 0 bases from V and 3 bases from J, with 13 bases between. From germline, CDR1 is ENHRY and CDR2 SYGVKD.

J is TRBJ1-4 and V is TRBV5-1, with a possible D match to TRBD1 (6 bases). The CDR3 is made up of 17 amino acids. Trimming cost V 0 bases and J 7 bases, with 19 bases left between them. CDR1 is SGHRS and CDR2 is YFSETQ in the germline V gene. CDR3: CASSLVPGGGLGEKLFF. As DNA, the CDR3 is TGCGCCAGCAGCTTGGTGCCGGGAGGGGGATTAGGTGAAAAACTGTTTTTT.

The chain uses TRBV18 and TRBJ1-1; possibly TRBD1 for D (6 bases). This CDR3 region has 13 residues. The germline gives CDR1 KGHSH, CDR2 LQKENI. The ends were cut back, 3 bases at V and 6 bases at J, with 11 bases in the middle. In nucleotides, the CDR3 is TGTGCCAGCTCACCCGGGGGGGGGCCTGAAGCTTTCTTT. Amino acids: CASSPGGGPEAFF.

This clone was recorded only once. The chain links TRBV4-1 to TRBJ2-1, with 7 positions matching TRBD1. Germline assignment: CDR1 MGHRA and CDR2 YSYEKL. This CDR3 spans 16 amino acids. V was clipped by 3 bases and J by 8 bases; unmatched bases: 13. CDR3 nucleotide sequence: TGCGCCAGCAGCCAGGGTCGGACAGGAGGATGGGATGAGCAGTTCTTC. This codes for CASSQGRTGGWDEQFF.

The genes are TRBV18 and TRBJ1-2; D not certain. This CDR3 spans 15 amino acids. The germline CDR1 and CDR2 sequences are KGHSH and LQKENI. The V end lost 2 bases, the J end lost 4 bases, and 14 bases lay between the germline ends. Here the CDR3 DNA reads TGTGCCAGCTCACCATTGGACTCACCGCCCTATGGCTACACCTTC. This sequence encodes CASSPLDSPPYGYTF.

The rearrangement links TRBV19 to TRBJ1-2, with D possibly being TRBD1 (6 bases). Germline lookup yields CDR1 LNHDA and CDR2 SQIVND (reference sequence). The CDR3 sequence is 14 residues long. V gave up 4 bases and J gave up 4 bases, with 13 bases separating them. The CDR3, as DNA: TGTGCCAGTAGTAGATCGGGACAAATCTATGGCTACACCTTC. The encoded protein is CASSRSGQIYGYTF.

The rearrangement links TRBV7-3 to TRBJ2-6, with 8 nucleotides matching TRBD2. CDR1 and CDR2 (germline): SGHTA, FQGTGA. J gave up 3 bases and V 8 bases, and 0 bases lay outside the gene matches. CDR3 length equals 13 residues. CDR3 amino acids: CASREGGANVLTF. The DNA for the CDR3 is TGTGCCAGCCGGGAGGGTGGGGCCAACGTCCTGACTTTC.

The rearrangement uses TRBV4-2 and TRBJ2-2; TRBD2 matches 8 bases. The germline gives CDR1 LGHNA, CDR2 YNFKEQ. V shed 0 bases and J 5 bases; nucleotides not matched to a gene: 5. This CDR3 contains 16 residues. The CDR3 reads CASSQEKQRGTGELFF. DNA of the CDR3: TGTGCCAGCAGCCAAGAGAAACAGCGGGGGACCGGGGAGCTGTTTTTT.

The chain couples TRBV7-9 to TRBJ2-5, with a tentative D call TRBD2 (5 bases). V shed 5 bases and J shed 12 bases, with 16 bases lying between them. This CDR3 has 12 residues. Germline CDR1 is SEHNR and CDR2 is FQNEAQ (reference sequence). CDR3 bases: TGTGCCAGCAGCCTAAGGGAGAATCCTAAGTACTTC. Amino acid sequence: CASSLRENPKYF.

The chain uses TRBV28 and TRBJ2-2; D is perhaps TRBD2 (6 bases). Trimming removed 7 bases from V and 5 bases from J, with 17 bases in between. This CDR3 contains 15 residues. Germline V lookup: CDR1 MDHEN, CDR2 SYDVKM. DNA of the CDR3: TGTGCCAGCAACCTATCGGGACTGGGGACCGGGGAGCTGTTTTTT. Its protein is CASNLSGLGTGELFF.

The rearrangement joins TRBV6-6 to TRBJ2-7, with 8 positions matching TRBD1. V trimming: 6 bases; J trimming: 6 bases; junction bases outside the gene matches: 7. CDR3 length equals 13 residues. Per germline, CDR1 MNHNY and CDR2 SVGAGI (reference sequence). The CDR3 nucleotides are TGTGCCAGCAGCCGAGGACAGGGTGGCGAGCAGTACTTC. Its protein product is CASSRGQGGEQYF.

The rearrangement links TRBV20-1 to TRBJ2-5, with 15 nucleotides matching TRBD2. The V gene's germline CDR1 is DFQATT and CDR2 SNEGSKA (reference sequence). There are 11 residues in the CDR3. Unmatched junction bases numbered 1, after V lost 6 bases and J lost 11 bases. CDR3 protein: CSAGTSGGQYF. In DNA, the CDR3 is TGCAGTGCCGGGACTAGCGGGGGGCAGTACTTC.

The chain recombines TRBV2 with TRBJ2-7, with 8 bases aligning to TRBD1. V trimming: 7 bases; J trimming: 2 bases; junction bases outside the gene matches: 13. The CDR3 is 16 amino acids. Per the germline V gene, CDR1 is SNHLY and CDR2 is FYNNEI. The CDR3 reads CASNQDRVGAAYEQYF. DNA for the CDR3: TGTGCCAGCAATCAGGACAGGGTGGGGGCCGCCTACGAGCAGTACTTC.

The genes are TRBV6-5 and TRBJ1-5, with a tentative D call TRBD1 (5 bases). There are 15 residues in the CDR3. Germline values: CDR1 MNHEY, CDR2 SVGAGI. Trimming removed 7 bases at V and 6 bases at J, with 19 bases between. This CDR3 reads CASTLAGRATQPQHF. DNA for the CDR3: TGTGCCAGCACGTTAGCAGGCAGGGCCACTCAGCCCCAGCATTTT.

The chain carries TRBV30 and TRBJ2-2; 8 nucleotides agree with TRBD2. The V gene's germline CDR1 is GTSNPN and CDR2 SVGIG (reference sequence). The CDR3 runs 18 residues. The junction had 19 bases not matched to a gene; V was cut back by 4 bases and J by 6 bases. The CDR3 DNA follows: TGTGCCTGGAATATTCACCCGGGGACTAGTCGGGGCGCCGGGGAGCTGTTTTTT. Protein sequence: CAWNIHPGTSRGAGELFF.

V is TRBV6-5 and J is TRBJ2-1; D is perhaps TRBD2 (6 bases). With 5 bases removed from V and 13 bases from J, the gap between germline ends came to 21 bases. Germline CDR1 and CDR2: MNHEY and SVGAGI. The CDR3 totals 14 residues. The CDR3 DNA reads TGTGCCAGCAGTCCCGGGGGTAGTCTGAAAGCTCAGTTCTTC. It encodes CASSPGGSLKAQFF.

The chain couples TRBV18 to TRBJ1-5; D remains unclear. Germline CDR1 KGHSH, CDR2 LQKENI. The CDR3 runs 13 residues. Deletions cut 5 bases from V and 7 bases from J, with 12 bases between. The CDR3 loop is CASSIDNRQPQHF. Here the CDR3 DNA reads TGTGCCAGCTCAATCGACAATCGCCAGCCCCAGCATTTT. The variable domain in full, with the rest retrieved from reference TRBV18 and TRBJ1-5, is NAGVMQNPRHLVRRRGQEARLRCSPMKGHSHVYWYRQLPEEGLKFMVYLQKENIIDESGMPKERFSAEFPKEGPSILRIQQVVRGDSAAYFCASSIDNRQPQHFGDGTRLSIL.

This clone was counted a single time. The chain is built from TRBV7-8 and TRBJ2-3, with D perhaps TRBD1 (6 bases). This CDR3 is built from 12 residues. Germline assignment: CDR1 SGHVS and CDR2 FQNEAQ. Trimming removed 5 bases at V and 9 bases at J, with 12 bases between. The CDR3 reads CASSVYRETQYF. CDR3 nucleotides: TGTGCCAGCAGCGTCTACAGGGAGACGCAGTATTTT.

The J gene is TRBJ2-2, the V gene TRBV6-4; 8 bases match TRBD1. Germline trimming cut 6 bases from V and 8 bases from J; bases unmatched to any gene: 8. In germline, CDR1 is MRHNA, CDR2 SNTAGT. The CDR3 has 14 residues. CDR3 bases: TGTGCCAGCAGGATTCAGGGGGCTACAGGGGAGCTGTTTTTT. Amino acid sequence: CASRIQGATGELFF.